These 16 T cell receptor beta chains came from one sample sequenced in a study of shared clonotypes between healthy human individuals. Clones were sequenced by immunoSEQ multiplex PCR, and TCRdb holds only the in-frame ones, with some missing. The sample records some 2 million clones, about 94% being singletons. CD45RO negativity and positive selection for CCR7 defined naive CD8 cells, a population that excluded terminally differentiated effector memory CD45RA+ cells. Sequencing used naive CD8+ T cells sorted from blood. The receptors were sampled from a man aged 18 to 30 in good health.

V usage is TRBV19 and J usage is TRBJ2-1; the match to TRBD2 covers 8 bases. Germline lookup yields CDR1 LNHDA and CDR2 SQIVND (reference sequence). The CDR3 is made up of 15 amino acids. The J segment lost 9 bases and the V segment lost 1 base, leaving 8 bases of the junction unmatched. The CDR3 loop is CASSIVGLGTSEQFF. The CDR3 DNA reads as TGTGCCAGTAGTATAGTGGGACTAGGTACAAGTGAGCAGTTCTTC.

The chain recombines TRBV5-4 with TRBJ1-1; D is uncertain. CDR3 size: 15 residues. CDR1 and CDR2 from the germline V gene are SGHNT and YYREEE (reference sequence). V lost 0 bases to trimming and J lost 0 bases, with 9 bases between them. The CDR3 loop reads CASSLGGYMNTEAFF. DNA for the CDR3: TGTGCCAGCAGCTTGGGCGGATATATGAACACTGAAGCTTTCTTT.

This chain joins TRBV30 and TRBJ2-5, with a tentative D call TRBD1 (6 bases). CDR3 length equals 15 residues. V shed 2 bases and J shed 1 base, with 14 bases lying between them. CDR1 is GTSNPN, CDR2 SVGIG, per germline (reference sequence). The CDR3 DNA follows: TGTGCCTGGAGTTTGACCGGGACACCCCAAGAGACCCAGTACTTC. It encodes CAWSLTGTPQETQYF.

This rearrangement joins TRBV6-6 to TRBJ2-5, with D tentatively TRBD2 (5 bases). The V end was cut by 0 bases, the J end by 1 base, with 6 bases between. CDR1 MNHNY and CDR2 SVGAGI come from the germline V gene (reference sequence). The CDR3 has 14 residues. The CDR3 sequence: CASSYSLAQETQYF. DNA for the CDR3: TGTGCCAGCAGTTACTCTCTAGCCCAAGAGACCCAGTACTTC.

The rearrangement joins TRBV9 to TRBJ2-2; D gene unclear. The CDR3 extends over 11 amino acids. V was trimmed by 7 bases and J by 7 bases, leaving 8 bases between them. CDR1 is SGDLS, CDR2 YYNGEE, per germline. The CDR3 DNA sequence: TGTGCCAGCGAAAACTACGGGGAGCTGTTTTTT. Protein product: CASENYGELFF.

The rearrangement joins TRBV27 to TRBJ2-7; 8 bases fit TRBD2. The CDR3 runs 14 residues. The V segment lost 3 bases and the J segment 3 bases; nucleotides outside the gene matches: 4. CDR1 MNHEY and CDR2 SMNVEV come from the germline V gene (reference sequence). As DNA, the CDR3 is TGTGCCAGCAGTTTTAGGCGGGGGGACTACGAGCAGTACTTC. Translating gives CASSFRRGDYEQYF.

The chain uses TRBV15 and TRBJ1-5; 8 nucleotides match TRBD1. This CDR3 is 15 amino acids long. The germline gives CDR1 LNHNV, CDR2 YYDKDF (reference sequence). The V segment lost 3 bases and the J segment 5 bases; nucleotides outside the gene matches: 6. The CDR3 DNA sequence: TGTGCCACCAGCAGGTTCACAGGGGGGGATCAGCCCCAGCATTTT. It specifies CATSRFTGGDQPQHF.

The rearrangement joins TRBV27 to TRBJ2-3, with TRBD1 identical over 7 bases. The germline V gene encodes CDR1 MNHEY and CDR2 SMNVEV (reference sequence). This CDR3 has 14 residues. J lost 2 bases, V lost 4 bases, and 3 bases had no gene match. The CDR3 reads CASSSGTDTDTQYF. In DNA form, the CDR3 reads TGTGCCAGCAGTTCCGGGACAGACACAGATACGCAGTATTTT.

The CDR3, as DNA: TGTGCCAGCAGCTCCATAGGGACAGGGTACTCTGGGGCCAACGTCCTGACTTTC. This codes for CASSSIGTGYSGANVLTF. J is TRBJ2-6 and V is TRBV7-9, with 9 bases fitting TRBD1. There are 18 residues in the CDR3. V dropped 4 bases and J dropped 0; count of bases not matched to a gene: 7. Per the germline V gene, CDR1 is SEHNR and CDR2 is FQNEAQ (reference sequence).

The V call is TRBV7-9, the J call TRBJ2-7, with D possibly matching TRBD1 (5 bases). This CDR3 is built from 15 residues. Germline V gene lookup returns CDR1 SEHNR and CDR2 FQNEAQ (reference sequence). The V gene lost 4 bases and the J gene lost 3 bases, with 16 bases spanning the gap. CDR3 sequence reads: CASSSSGQGYYEQYF. CDR3 in DNA: TGTGCCAGCAGCTCCTCGGGCCAGGGCTACTACGAGCAGTACTTC. The full variable domain, in which reference TRBV7-9 and TRBJ2-7 provide the parts outside the CDR3, is DTGVSQNPRHKITKRGQNVTFRCDPISEHNRLYWYRQTLGQGPEFLTYFQNEAQLEKSRLLSDRFSAERPKGSFSTLEIQRTEQGDSAMYLCASSSSGQGYYEQYFGPGTRLTVT.

This clone was recorded once. The genes are TRBV5-1 and TRBJ2-7; D tentatively reads TRBD1 or TRBD2 (5 bases each). Trimming shortened V by 0 bases and J by 5 bases, and 18 bases separated the two germline ends. The CDR3 loop spans 16 amino acids. CDR1 is SGHRS and CDR2 is YFSETQ in the germline V gene. The CDR3 region is CASSLEGQGAAHEQYF. CDR3 coding DNA: TGCGCCAGCAGCTTGGAAGGGCAGGGAGCGGCCCACGAGCAGTACTTC.

The chain links TRBV11-2 to TRBJ2-1, with D perhaps TRBD1 (5 bases). The CDR3 covers 14 residues. V shed 1 base and J shed 7 bases, with 11 bases lying between them. CDR1 is SGHAT, CDR2 FQNNGV, per germline. CDR3 sequence (DNA): TGTGCCAGCAGCTTAGGCGCAGGGTTGAATGAGCAGTTCTTC. Protein product: CASSLGAGLNEQFF.

The chain joins TRBV27 to TRBJ2-7, with 11 bases matching TRBD2. This CDR3 has 14 amino acids. Germline V gene sequence: CDR1 MNHEY, CDR2 SMNVEV (reference sequence). V was pared by 6 bases and J by 7 bases, with 8 bases of the junction left unmatched. CDR3 protein: CASRLAGATGEQYF. The CDR3 nucleotides read TGTGCCAGCAGACTAGCGGGAGCGACGGGAGAGCAGTACTTC.

Remarks on this clone: This CDR3 is also generated by other DNA sequences in the sample. The chain links TRBV27 to TRBJ1-1; D is unresolved. The CDR3 consists of 14 residues. V was clipped by 0 bases and J by 1 base, with 6 bases between them. Germline lookup yields CDR1 MNHEY and CDR2 SMNVEV (reference sequence). The CDR3 DNA reads TGTGCCAGCAGTTTATCGAGAGGGAACACTGAAGCTTTCTTT. Its translation is CASSLSRGNTEAFF.

This clone was found once. The chain carries TRBV2 and TRBJ2-2, with D perhaps assigned TRBD1 or TRBD2 (5 bases each). Germline V CDR1 and CDR2: SNHLY, FYNNEI. Trimming pared 10 bases from V and 2 bases from J, leaving 14 bases between. The CDR3 loop spans 14 amino acids. CDR3 sequence: CAIPKGDNTGELFF. For the CDR3, the DNA is TGTGCCATCCCGAAAGGGGACAACACCGGGGAGCTGTTTTTT.

This clone was counted once. The CDR3, as DNA: TGTGCCAGCAGCTTAGCGACAGGGTTCGAGCAGTACTTC. Protein: CASSLATGFEQYF. The chain combines TRBV7-9 with TRBJ2-7; 7 nucleotides agree with TRBD1. The germline V gene encodes CDR1 SEHNR and CDR2 FQNEAQ (reference sequence). V was clipped by 0 bases and J by 6 bases; unmatched bases: 2. CDR3 length: 13 residues.